The 7 T cell receptor beta chains listed next were all sequenced from one sample in a study of cytomegalovirus exposure and HLA in healthy donors. The PCR had 60 Vbeta and 13 Jbeta primers. Sequencing was performed with immunoSEQ multiplex PCR; in TCRdb, only in-frame clones are kept and a portion is missing. The table lists about 170,000 clones, almost 75% of them singletons. The sequenced sample consisted of PBMCs. The source is a young woman in good health and CMV-seropositive.

This clone was counted between two and nine times. The chain uses TRBV6-1 and TRBJ2-7, with 9 positions matching TRBD1. The ends lost 3 bases at V and 3 bases at J; junction bases unmatched: 12. The CDR3 has 17 residues. In germline, CDR1 is MNHNS, CDR2 SASEGT. The CDR3 DNA reads TGTGCCAGCAGTGAGGTTCAACCGGGACAGGGCCTCTACGAGCAGTACTTC. This translates into CASSEVQPGQGLYEQYF.

The sample holds a few counts of this clone. The rearrangement uses TRBV10-1 and TRBJ2-5, with 8 bases that match TRBD1. The germline gives CDR1 WNHNN, CDR2 SYGVQD (reference sequence). This CDR3 spans 14 amino acids. Trimming cost V 9 bases and J 5 bases; bases outside gene matches: 11. The CDR3 loop is CASTCRTGCETQYF. In nucleotides, the CDR3 is TGCGCCAGTACTTGCCGGACAGGGTGTGAGACCCAGTACTTC.

The chain combines TRBV19 with TRBJ2-7; 11 bases are shared with TRBD2. Trimming cost V 5 bases and J 1 base; bases outside gene matches: 4. This CDR3 is built from 15 residues. The germline CDR1 and CDR2 sequences are LNHDA and SQIVND (reference sequence). CDR3 in DNA: TGTGCCAGTAGTGCCCGGACTAGCGGGTCCTACGAGCAGTACTTC. Residues: CASSARTSGSYEQYF.

This chain connects TRBV28 to TRBJ2-1, with D possibly being TRBD2 (6 bases). V lost 6 bases and J lost 4, with 22 bases in between. Per the germline V gene, CDR1 is MDHEN and CDR2 is SYDVKM. CDR3 length: 17 residues. The CDR3 DNA sequence: TGTGCCAGCAGACCCTCCGGTGGGTCTCGGGGGTACAATGAGCAGTTCTTC. It encodes CASRPSGGSRGYNEQFF.

The gene calls are TRBV9 and TRBJ1-3; 7 nucleotides align to TRBD1. The germline CDR1 and CDR2 sequences are SGDLS and YYNGEE. The V segment lost 7 bases and the J segment 3 bases; nucleotides outside the gene matches: 16. The length of the CDR3 is 17 residues. The CDR3 is CASGAWDSGVYGNTIYF. The DNA of the CDR3 is TGTGCCAGCGGCGCCTGGGACAGCGGTGTATATGGAAACACCATATATTTT.

The chain combines TRBV2 with TRBJ1-1; D gene uncertain. This CDR3 spans 13 amino acids. Per the germline V gene, CDR1 is SNHLY and CDR2 is FYNNEI. V shed 6 bases and J shed 2 bases, with 10 bases lying between them. CDR3 nucleotides: TGTGCCAGCAGAGGAGAGGGCAACACTGAAGCTTTCTTT. Amino acid sequence: CASRGEGNTEAFF.

The chain carries TRBV7-2 and TRBJ1-1; unclear D gene. This CDR3 contains 15 residues. V shed 5 bases and J shed 1 base, with 14 bases lying between them. Per the germline V gene, CDR1 is SGHTA and CDR2 is FQGNSA. As DNA, the CDR3 is TGTGCCAGCAGCGGTCACGCGGCCCAGAACACTGAAGCTTTCTTT. This encodes CASSGHAAQNTEAFF.